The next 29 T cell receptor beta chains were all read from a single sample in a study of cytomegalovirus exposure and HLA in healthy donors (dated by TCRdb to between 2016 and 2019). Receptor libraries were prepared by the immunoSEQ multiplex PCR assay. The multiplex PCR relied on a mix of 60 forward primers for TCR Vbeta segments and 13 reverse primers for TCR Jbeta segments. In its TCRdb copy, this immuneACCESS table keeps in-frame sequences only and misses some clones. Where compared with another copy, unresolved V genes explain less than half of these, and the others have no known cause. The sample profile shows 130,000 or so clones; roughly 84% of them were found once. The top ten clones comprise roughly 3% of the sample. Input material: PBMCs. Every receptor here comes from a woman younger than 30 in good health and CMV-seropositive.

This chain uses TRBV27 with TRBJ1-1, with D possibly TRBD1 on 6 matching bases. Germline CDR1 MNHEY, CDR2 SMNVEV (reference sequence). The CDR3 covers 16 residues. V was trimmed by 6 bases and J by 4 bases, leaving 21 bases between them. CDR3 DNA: TGTGCCAGCAGCCGCCGAGGGGGAGGGGAGGGCACTGAAGCTTTCTTT. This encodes CASSRRGGGEGTEAFF.

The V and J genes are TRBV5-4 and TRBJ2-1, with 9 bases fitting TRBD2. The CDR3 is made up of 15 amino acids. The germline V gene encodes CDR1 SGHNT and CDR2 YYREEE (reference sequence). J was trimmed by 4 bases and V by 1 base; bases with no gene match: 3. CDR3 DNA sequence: TGTGCCAGCAGCTTGAATCTAGCGGGGTACAATGAGCAGTTCTTC. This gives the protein CASSLNLAGYNEQFF. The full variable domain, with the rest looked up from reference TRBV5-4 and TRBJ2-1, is ETGVTQSPTHLIKTRGQQVTLRCSSQSGHNTVSWYQQALGQGPQFIFQYYREEENGRGNFPPRFSGLQFPNYSSELNVNALELDDSALYLCASSLNLAGYNEQFFGPGTRLTVL.

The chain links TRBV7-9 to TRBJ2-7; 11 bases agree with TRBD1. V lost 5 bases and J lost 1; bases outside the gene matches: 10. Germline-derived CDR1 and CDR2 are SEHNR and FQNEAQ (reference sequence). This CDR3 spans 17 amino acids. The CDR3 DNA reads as TGTGCCAGCAGCAAAATCCAGGGACAGGGGGTTTCCTACGAGCAGTACTTC. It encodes CASSKIQGQGVSYEQYF. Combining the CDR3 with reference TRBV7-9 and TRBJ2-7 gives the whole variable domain DTGVSQNPRHKITKRGQNVTFRCDPISEHNRLYWYRQTLGQGPEFLTYFQNEAQLEKSRLLSDRFSAERPKGSFSTLEIQRTEQGDSAMYLCASSKIQGQGVSYEQYFGPGTRLTVT.

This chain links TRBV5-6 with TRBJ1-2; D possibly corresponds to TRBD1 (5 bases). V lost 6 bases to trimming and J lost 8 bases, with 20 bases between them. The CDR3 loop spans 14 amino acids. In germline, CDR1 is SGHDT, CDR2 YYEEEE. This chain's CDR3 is CASNHWGDLTGYTF. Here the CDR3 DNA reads TGTGCCAGCAACCATTGGGGGGACCTAACAGGCTACACCTTC.

CDR3 DNA: TGTGCCAGCAGTGAAGGACAGGCCGCTTACAATGAGCAGTTCTTC. This translates into CASSEGQAAYNEQFF. J is TRBJ2-1 and V is TRBV25-1; 7 bases are shared with TRBD1. The V gene end was trimmed by 2 bases and the J gene end by 4 bases; junction bases not matched to a gene: 5. Germline-derived CDR1 and CDR2 are MGHDK and SYGVNS. The CDR3 has 15 amino acids.

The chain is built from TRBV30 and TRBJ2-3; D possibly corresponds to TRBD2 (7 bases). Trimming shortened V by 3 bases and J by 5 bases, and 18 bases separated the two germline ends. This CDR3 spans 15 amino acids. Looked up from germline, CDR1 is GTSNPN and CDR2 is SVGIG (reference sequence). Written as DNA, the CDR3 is TGTGCCTGGAGCCTCCTGGGGGGGCTGGGAGATACGCAGTATTTT. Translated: CAWSLLGGLGDTQYF.

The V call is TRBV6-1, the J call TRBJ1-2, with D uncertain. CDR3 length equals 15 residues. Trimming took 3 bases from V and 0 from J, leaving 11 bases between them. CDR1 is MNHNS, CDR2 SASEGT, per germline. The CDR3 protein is CASSEGASSNYGYTF. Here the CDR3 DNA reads TGTGCCAGCAGTGAGGGAGCCAGCTCTAACTATGGCTACACCTTC.

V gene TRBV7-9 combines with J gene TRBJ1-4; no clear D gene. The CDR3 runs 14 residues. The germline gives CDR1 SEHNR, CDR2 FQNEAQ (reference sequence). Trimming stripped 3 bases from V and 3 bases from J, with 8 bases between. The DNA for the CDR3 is TGTGCCAGCAGCTTCGGGGAGGCTAATGAAAAACTGTTTTTT. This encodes CASSFGEANEKLFF.

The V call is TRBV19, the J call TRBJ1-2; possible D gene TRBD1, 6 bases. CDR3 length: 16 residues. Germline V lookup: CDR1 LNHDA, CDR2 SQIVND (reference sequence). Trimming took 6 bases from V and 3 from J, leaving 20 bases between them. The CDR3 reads CASRPRTASDHYGYTF. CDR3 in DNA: TGTGCCAGTAGACCTCGGACAGCCTCGGATCACTATGGCTACACCTTC.

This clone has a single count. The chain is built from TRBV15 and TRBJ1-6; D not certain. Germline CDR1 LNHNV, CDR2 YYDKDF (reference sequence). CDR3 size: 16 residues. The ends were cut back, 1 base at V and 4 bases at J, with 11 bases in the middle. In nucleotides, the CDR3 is TGTGCCACCAGCAGAGGCCTGGGGAGATATAATTCACCCCTCCACTTT. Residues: CATSRGLGRYNSPLHF.

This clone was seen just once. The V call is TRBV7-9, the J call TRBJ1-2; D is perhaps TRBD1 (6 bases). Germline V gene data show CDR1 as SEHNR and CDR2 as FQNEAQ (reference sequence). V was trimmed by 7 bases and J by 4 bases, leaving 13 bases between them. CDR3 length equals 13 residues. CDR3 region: CASTAQGSYGYTF. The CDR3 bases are TGTGCCAGCACCGCACAGGGAAGCTATGGCTACACCTTC.

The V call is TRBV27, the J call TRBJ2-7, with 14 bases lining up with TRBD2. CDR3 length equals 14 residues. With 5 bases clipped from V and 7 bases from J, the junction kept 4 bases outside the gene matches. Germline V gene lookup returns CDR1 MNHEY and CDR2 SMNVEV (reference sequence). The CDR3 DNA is TGTGCCAGCAGTGCGGGACTAGCGGGGGTTGAGCAGTACTTC. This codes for CASSAGLAGVEQYF.

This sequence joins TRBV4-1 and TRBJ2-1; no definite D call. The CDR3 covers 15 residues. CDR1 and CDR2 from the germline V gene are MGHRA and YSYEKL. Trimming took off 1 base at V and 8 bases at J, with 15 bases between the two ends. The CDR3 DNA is TGCGCCAGCAGCCAAGTTGTTGACCCCCGGGATGAGCAGTTCTTC. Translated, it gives CASSQVVDPRDEQFF.

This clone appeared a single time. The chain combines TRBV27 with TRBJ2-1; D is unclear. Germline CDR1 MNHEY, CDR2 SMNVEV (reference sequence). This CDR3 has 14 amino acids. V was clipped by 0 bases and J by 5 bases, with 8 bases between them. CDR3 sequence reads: CASSLSNSHNEQFF. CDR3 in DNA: TGTGCCAGCAGTTTATCGAACAGTCACAATGAGCAGTTCTTC.

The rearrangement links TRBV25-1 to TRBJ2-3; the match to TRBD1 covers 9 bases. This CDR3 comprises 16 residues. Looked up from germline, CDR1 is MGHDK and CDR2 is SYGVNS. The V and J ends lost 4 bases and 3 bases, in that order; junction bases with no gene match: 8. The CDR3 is CASSGTGQGLTDTQYF. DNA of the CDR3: TGTGCCAGCAGTGGGACCGGACAGGGGTTAACAGATACGCAGTATTTT. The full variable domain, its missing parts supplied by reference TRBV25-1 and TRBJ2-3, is EADIYQTPRYLVIGTGKKITLECSQTMGHDKMYWYQQDPGMELHLIHYSYGVNSTEKGDLSSESTVSRIRTEHFPLTLESARPSHTSQYLCASSGTGQGLTDTQYFGPGTRLTVL.

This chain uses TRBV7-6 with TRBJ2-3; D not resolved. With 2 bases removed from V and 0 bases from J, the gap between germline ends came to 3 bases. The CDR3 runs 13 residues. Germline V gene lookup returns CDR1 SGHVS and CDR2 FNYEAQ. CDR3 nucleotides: TGTGCCAGCAGCTTACAAAGCACAGATACGCAGTATTTT. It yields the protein CASSLQSTDTQYF. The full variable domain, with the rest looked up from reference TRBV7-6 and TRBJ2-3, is GAGVSQSPRYKVTKRGQDVALRCDPISGHVSLYWYRQALGQGPEFLTYFNYEAQQDKSGLPNDRFSAERPEGSISTLTIQRTEQRDSAMYRCASSLQSTDTQYFGPGTRLTVL.

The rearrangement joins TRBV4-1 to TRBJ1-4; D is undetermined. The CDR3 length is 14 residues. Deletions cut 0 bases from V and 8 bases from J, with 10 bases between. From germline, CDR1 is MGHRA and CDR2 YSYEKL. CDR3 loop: CASSQEATYEKLFF. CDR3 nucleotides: TGCGCCAGCAGCCAAGAGGCAACATACGAAAAACTGTTTTTT.

CDR3 sequence reads: CASSSTGGTEAFF. The CDR3, as DNA: TGTGCCAGCAGCTCCACAGGGGGCACTGAAGCTTTCTTT. The rearrangement links TRBV5-6 to TRBJ1-1, with TRBD1 matching over 8 bases. The J segment lost 4 bases and the V segment lost 3 bases, leaving 2 bases of the junction unmatched. This CDR3 contains 13 residues. CDR1 and CDR2 from the germline V gene are SGHDT and YYEEEE. The full variable domain, rest sourced from reference TRBV5-6 and TRBJ1-1, is DAGVTQSPTHLIKTRGQQVTLRCSPKSGHDTVSWYQQALGQGPQFIFQYYEEEERQRGNFPDRFSGHQFPNYSSELNVNALLLGDSALYLCASSSTGGTEAFFGQGTRLTVV.

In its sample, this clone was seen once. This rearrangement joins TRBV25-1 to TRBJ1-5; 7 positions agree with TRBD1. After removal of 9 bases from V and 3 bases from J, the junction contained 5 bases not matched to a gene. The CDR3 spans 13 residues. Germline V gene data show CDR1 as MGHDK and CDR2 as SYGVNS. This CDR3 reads CASAGQPNQPQHF. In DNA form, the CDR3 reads TGTGCCAGTGCGGGACAGCCCAATCAGCCCCAGCATTTT.

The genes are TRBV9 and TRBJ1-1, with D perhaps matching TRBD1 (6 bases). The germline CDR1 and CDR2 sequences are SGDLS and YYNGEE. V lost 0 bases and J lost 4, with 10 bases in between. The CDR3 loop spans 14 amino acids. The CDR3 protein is CASSVAMDSTEAFF. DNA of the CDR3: TGTGCCAGCAGCGTAGCCATGGACAGCACTGAAGCTTTCTTT.

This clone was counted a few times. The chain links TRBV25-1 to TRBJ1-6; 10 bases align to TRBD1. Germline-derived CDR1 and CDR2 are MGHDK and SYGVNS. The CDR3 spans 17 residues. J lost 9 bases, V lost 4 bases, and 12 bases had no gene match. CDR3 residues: CASSAQPGQGHLSPLHF. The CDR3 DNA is TGTGCCAGCAGTGCACAACCGGGACAGGGGCACCTTTCACCCCTCCACTTT.

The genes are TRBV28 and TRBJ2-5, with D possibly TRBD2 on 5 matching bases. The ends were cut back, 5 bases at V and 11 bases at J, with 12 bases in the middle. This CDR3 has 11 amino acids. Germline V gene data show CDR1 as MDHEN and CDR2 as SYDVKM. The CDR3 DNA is TGTGCCAGCAGTCTGAAGTGGGAGCAGTACTTC. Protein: CASSLKWEQYF.

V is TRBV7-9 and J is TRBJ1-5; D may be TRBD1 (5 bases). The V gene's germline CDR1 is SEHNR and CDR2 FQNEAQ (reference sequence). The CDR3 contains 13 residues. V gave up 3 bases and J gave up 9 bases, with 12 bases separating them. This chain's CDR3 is CASSLAGDGPQHF. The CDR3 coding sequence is TGTGCCAGCAGCTTGGCGGGGGATGGGCCCCAGCATTTT.

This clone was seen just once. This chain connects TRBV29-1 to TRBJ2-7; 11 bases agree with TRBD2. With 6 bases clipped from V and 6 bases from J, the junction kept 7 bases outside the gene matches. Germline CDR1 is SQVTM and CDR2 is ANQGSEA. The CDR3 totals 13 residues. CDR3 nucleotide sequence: TGCAGCGTCCCGGCTAGCGGGGGGTTCGAGCAGTACTTC. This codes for CSVPASGGFEQYF.

Here the CDR3 reads CASSLGPGDNEQYF. CDR3 in DNA: TGTGCCAGCAGCTTGGGACCAGGGGACAACGAGCAGTACTTC. The chain combines TRBV5-4 with TRBJ2-7, with D possibly TRBD1 on 6 matching bases. V lost 0 bases and J 5 bases, leaving 12 bases between the germline ends. CDR3 size: 14 residues. Germline V gene lookup returns CDR1 SGHNT and CDR2 YYREEE (reference sequence).

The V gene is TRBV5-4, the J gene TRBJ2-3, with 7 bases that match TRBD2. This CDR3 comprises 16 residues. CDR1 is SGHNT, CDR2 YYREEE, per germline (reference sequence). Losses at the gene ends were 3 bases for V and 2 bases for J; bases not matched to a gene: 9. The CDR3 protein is CASSWAGRDLTDTQYF. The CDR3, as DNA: TGTGCCAGCAGCTGGGCGGGGAGGGACCTCACAGATACGCAGTATTTT. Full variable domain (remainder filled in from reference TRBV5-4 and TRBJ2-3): ETGVTQSPTHLIKTRGQQVTLRCSSQSGHNTVSWYQQALGQGPQFIFQYYREEENGRGNFPPRFSGLQFPNYSSELNVNALELDDSALYLCASSWAGRDLTDTQYFGPGTRLTVL.

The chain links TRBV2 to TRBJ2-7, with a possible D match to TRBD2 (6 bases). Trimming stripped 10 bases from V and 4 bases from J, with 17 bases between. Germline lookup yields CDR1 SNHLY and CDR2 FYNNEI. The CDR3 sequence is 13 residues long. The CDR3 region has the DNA TGTGCCACCAGCTTGACTAGGTCGTACGAGCAGTACTTC. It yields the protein CATSLTRSYEQYF.

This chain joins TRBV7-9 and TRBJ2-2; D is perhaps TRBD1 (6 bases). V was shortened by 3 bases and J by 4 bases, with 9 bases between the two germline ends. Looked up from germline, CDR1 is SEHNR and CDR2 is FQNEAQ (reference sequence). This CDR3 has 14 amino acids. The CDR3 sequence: CASSFGTPTGELFF. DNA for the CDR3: TGTGCCAGCAGCTTCGGGACACCCACCGGGGAGCTGTTTTTT.

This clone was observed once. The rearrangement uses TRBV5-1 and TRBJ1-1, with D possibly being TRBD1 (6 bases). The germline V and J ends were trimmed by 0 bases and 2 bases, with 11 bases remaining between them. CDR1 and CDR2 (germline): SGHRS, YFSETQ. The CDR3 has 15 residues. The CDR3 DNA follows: TGCGCCAGCAGCTTGGGTATGGGGGCAAACACTGAAGCTTTCTTT. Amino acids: CASSLGMGANTEAFF.